These 5 T cell receptor beta chains were all obtained from the same sample, sequenced in a study of blood T cell repertoires in COVID-19. Measured with immunoSEQ multiplex PCR; TCRdb has only the in-frame clones, and not every one. The sample holds about 83,000 clones, around 85% seen once. Sequencing was carried out using peripheral blood. The receptors stem from a man aged 55 to 70 with acute or convalescent COVID-19.

This clone has a handful of counts. The chain recombines TRBV27 with TRBJ2-7; possibly TRBD2 for D (6 bases). V was clipped by 7 bases and J by 3 bases, with 13 bases between them. In germline, CDR1 is MNHEY, CDR2 SMNVEV (reference sequence). The CDR3 spans 13 residues. The chain's CDR3 is CASKEGGGYEQYF. The CDR3 DNA reads TGTGCCAGCAAGGAGGGCGGCGGCTACGAGCAGTACTTC.

This chain joins TRBV29-1 and TRBJ1-1; TRBD1 matches at 7 bases. The CDR3 has 11 amino acids. The germline V gene encodes CDR1 SQVTM and CDR2 ANQGSEA. V was clipped by 3 bases and J by 9 bases; unmatched bases: 4. The CDR3 DNA sequence: TGCAGCGTTGACCAGGACAGGAAAGCTTTCTTT. Residues: CSVDQDRKAFF.

V gene TRBV28 combines with J gene TRBJ2-2, with 10 nucleotides matching TRBD1. The J segment lost 5 bases and the V segment lost 3 bases, leaving 3 bases of the junction unmatched. The CDR3 has 15 residues. Germline CDR1 MDHEN, CDR2 SYDVKM. The CDR3 bases are TGTGCCAGCAGTTTGAGGGACAGGGGTACCGGGGAGCTGTTTTTT. It codes for CASSLRDRGTGELFF.

The gene calls are TRBV4-1 and TRBJ1-5; 8 nucleotides align to TRBD1. The CDR3 is 19 residues long. CDR1 is MGHRA, CDR2 YSYEKL, per germline. Losses at the gene ends were 0 bases for V and 0 bases for J; bases not matched to a gene: 10. The CDR3 coding sequence is TGCGCCAGCAGCCAAGAAGGGCGGACAGGGCCCATTAGCAATCAGCCCCAGCATTTT. It encodes CASSQEGRTGPISNQPQHF.

This CDR3 reads CAWAKKQGPDTQYF. CDR3 coding DNA: TGTGCCTGGGCTAAAAAACAGGGGCCAGATACGCAGTATTTT. J is TRBJ2-3 and V is TRBV30; 7 bases fit TRBD1. The CDR3 consists of 14 residues. Per germline, CDR1 GTSNPN and CDR2 SVGIG (reference sequence). V lost 5 bases, J lost 4 bases, and 9 bases stayed unmatched.